This T cell receptor (beta chain) is from a study of T cells in Graves' hyperthyroidism and ophthalmopathy. Looking at the study overall: Specimen type is peripheral blood, collected at initial diagnosis prior to any treatment. Study-wide findings and caveats: Ophthalmopathy could be told apart from stable hyperthyroidism with a 13 V-J model. Most thyroid-expanded clonotypes above 0.001 were also found in blood.

About this clonotype: What it recognizes is unknown.

Amplification yielded TCR beta CDR3 regions, with RNA transcripts as the source. The primer set for the first-round RT-PCR of the TCR CDR3 was HTBI. In TCRdb, the multiplex PCR reads were re-called with MiXCR into one record per CDR3 protein. Of about 400,000 distinct CDR3 sequences listed, less than 20% are singletons. Germline assignment: CDR1 SGDLS and CDR2 YYNGEE. V was clipped by 2 bases and J by 8 bases; unmatched bases: 5. This CDR3 has 14 amino acids. The chain joins TRBV9 to TRBJ1-4; TRBD1 agrees at 8 bases. Sequencing was carried out using blood. The receptor comes from a young woman with Graves' hyperthyroidism. CDR3 residues: CASSVWAGGEKLFF. CDR3 sequence (DNA): TGTGCCAGCAGCGTTTGGGCAGGGGGCGAAAAACTGTTTTTT.